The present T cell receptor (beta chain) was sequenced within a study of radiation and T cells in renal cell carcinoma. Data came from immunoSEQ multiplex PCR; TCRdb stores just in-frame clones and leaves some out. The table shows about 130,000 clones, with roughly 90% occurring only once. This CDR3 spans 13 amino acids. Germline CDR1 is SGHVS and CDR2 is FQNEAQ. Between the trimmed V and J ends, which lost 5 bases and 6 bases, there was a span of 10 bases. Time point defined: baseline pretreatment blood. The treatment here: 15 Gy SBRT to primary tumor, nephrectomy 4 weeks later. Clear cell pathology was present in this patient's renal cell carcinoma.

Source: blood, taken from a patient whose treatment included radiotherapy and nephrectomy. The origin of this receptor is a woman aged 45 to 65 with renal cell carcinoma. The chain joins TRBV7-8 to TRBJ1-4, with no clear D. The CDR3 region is CASSEAGYEKLFF. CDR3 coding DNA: TGTGCCAGCAGCGAGGCAGGTTATGAAAAACTGTTTTTT.